Below, one T cell receptor (beta chain) is given with its context. These data belong to a study of blood T cell repertoires in COVID-19. Whole-study context: The samples span acute and convalescent COVID-19 from the United States, Italy and Spain. PBMCs, B-cell-depleted T cells, or T cells were the source of the cDNA or gDNA that made up the material.

The CDR3 spans 17 residues. Unmatched junction bases numbered 12, after V lost 5 bases and J lost 3 bases. CDR1 is SGHTA and CDR2 is FQGNSA in the germline V gene. In the authors' workflow: The authors estimated nucleated cell counts from reference gene primer amplification. Profiled with immunoSEQ multiplex PCR; TCRdb holds only in-frame clones, not every one. The V and J calls and clone size were taken over from that table, and D and trimming were inferred from the DNA. Among approximately 250,000 clones, 84% were seen once, and the ten largest hold over 8.5%. Material for sequencing was peripheral blood. V is TRBV7-2 and J is TRBJ2-1; 8 positions match TRBD2. This sequence originates from a human donor in a cohort sampled during active COVID-19. CDR3 nucleotide sequence: TGTGCCAGCAGCCCTCGGAGTACTAGCGGCCTCTACAATGAGCAGTTCTTC. It encodes CASSPRSTSGLYNEQFF.